The entry below describes one T cell receptor (beta chain). Libraries of TCR beta came from iRepertoire HTBI primers plus Arm-PCR of CDR3 regions. TCRdb re-called the multiplex PCR reads with MiXCR, one entry per CDR3 protein. The data hold about 310,000 distinct CDR3 sequences, with roughly 21% observed a single time. Trimming cost V 6 bases and J 7 bases; bases outside gene matches: 9. The CDR3 has 15 residues. Germline assignment: CDR1 MNHNS and CDR2 SASEGT. Stated time point: persistent/refractory GD, antithyroid drugs over 5 years with positive TRAb. The TCR library was prepared using RNA isolated from PBMCs. This sample was included in a study of regulatory T cells in long-lasting Graves disease.

The clonotype comes from a female donor with Graves disease. The sample in question was peripheral blood mononuclear cells (PBMCs), obtained when the disease was refractory, from a patient treated with antithyroid drugs. The chain recombines TRBV6-1 with TRBJ1-2; 12 positions agree with TRBD1. CDR3 sequence: CASSVPGQGAPGYTF. The CDR3 coding sequence is TGTGCCAGCAGCGTCCCGGGACAGGGGGCGCCTGGCTACACCTTC.